Following are 15 T cell receptor beta chains from one sample sequenced in a study of T cells in Graves' hyperthyroidism and ophthalmopathy. Using RNA transcripts as the source, TCR beta CDR3 regions were amplified. An initial round of RT-PCR targeting the TCR CDR3 relied on the HTBI primer set. TCRdb analysed the multiplex PCR reads with MiXCR anew, one entry per CDR3 protein. The sample lists 500,000 to 800,000 distinct CDR3 sequences, roughly 46% occurring once. Source material: peripheral blood or thyroid tissue (not recorded which). These receptors all stem from an adult man with Graves' disease, either hyperthyroidism or ophthalmopathy (not recorded which).

V usage is TRBV7-2 and J usage is TRBJ1-5; TRBD1 agrees at 7 bases. V gave up 0 bases and J gave up 1 base; unmatched junction bases: 3. The CDR3 contains 16 residues. Germline V CDR1 and CDR2: SGHTA, FQGNSA. The CDR3 region has the DNA TGTACCAGCAGCTTAGCCGGACAGGCGAGCAATCAGCCCCAGCATTTT. It is translated as CTSSLAGQASNQPQHF.

V usage is TRBV11-2 and J usage is TRBJ1-5; D is uncertain. V lost 2 bases, J lost 2 bases, and 13 bases lay in between. Germline CDR1 reads SGHAT; CDR2 reads FQNNGV. There are 16 residues in the CDR3. CDR3 sequence (DNA): TGTGCCAGCAGCTTAAGAGGGCCCGGAGGCAATCAGCCCCAGCATTTT. Translated: CASSLRGPGGNQPQHF.

A note on this clonotype: Since a much larger clone is just one base distant, this may be a read error. The chain has TRBV29-1 and TRBJ1-3; no firm D call. This CDR3 comprises 15 residues. The V gene's germline CDR1 is SQVTM and CDR2 ANQGSEA. Trimming pared 4 bases from V and 1 base from J, leaving 14 bases between. The CDR3 sequence is CSVADPRGSGNTIYF. The CDR3 region has the DNA TGCAGCGTTGCGGATCCCCGAGGGTCTGGAAACACCATATATTTT.

Note on this clonotype: A read error may be the cause here, since a much bigger clone is one base away. The rearrangement uses TRBV11-2 and TRBJ1-2, with 10 bases fitting TRBD1. Germline CDR1 reads SGHAT; CDR2 reads FQNNGV. V lost 5 bases to trimming and J lost 12 bases; unmatched junction nucleotides: 12. The CDR3 has 14 amino acids. CDR3 region: CASSQKTGGDGHTF. Written as DNA, the CDR3 is TGTGCCAGCAGCCAGAAGACAGGGGGCGACGGCCACACCTTC.

In this sample, this clonotype turned up many times. The chain links TRBV10-3 to TRBJ1-5; the D gene is possibly TRBD1 (6 bases). Germline-derived CDR1 and CDR2 are ENHRY and SYGVKD. The length of the CDR3 is 16 residues. V was trimmed by 10 bases and J by 5 bases, leaving 24 bases between them. In DNA form, the CDR3 reads TGTGCCACCAGCACGCTTTACGGGGGCGGGGATCAGCCCCAGCATTTT. Translating gives CATSTLYGGGDQPQHF.

The table lists this clonotype with a few counts. The V call is TRBV2, the J call TRBJ2-2; D is undetermined. The V end was cut by 5 bases, the J end by 2 bases, with 9 bases between. CDR1 SNHLY and CDR2 FYNNEI come from the germline V gene. This CDR3 is built from 14 residues. The CDR3 DNA sequence: TGTGCCAGCAGTACGGCTTATAACACCGGGGAGCTGTTTTTT. Translating gives CASSTAYNTGELFF.

This sequence joins TRBV20-1 and TRBJ2-7; 11 bases match TRBD2. V lost 1 base and J lost 3; bases outside the gene matches: 2. The germline gives CDR1 DFQATT, CDR2 SNEGSKA (reference sequence). The CDR3 runs to 14 residues. Here the CDR3 reads CSARVGTSGYEQYF. The CDR3 region has the DNA TGCAGTGCTAGAGTTGGGACTAGCGGCTACGAGCAGTACTTC.

On this clonotype itself: The germline gene is not matched at one end of the junction; a read error may be the cause. The rearrangement links TRBV5-1 to TRBJ1-1; D not resolved. The germline CDR1 and CDR2 sequences are SGHRS and YFSETQ. This CDR3 contains 13 residues. CDR3 region: CASSLSVNTEASF. For the CDR3, the DNA is TGCGCCAGCAGCTTGTCAGTCAACACTGAAGCTTCCTTT.

This clonotype was seen ten or more times. The V gene is TRBV7-9, the J gene TRBJ2-7, with 8 bases matching TRBD2. Germline CDR1 reads SEHNR; CDR2 reads FQNEAQ (reference sequence). With 3 bases clipped from V and 0 bases from J, the junction kept 1 base outside the gene matches. The CDR3 length is 14 residues. The CDR3 spells CASSFSGNSYEQYF. The CDR3 DNA reads as TGTGCCAGCAGCTTTAGCGGGAACTCCTACGAGCAGTACTTC. The full variable domain, in which reference TRBV7-9 and TRBJ2-7 provide the parts outside the CDR3, is DTGVSQNPRHKITKRGQNVTFRCDPISEHNRLYWYRQTLGQGPEFLTYFQNEAQLEKSRLLSDRFSAERPKGSFSTLEIQRTEQGDSAMYLCASSFSGNSYEQYFGPGTRLTVT.

This clonotype was seen more than once but under ten times. This chain joins TRBV24-1 and TRBJ1-2; D might be TRBD1 (5 bases). Trimming left V 4 bases short and J 6 bases short, with 20 bases between. Germline V gives CDR1 KGHDR, CDR2 SFDVKD. The CDR3 sequence is 16 residues long. CDR3 nucleotide sequence: TGTGCCACCAGTGACTCCGCTCAGGGCAGGGTAGATGGCTACACCTTC. The encoded protein is CATSDSAQGRVDGYTF.

The CDR3 DNA reads as TGTGCCAGTAGTATTGGGGGGGCTGCTGGAAACACCATATATTTT. Amino acid sequence: CASSIGGAAGNTIYF. The chain recombines TRBV19 with TRBJ1-3; possible D gene TRBD1, 6 bases. CDR3 length: 15 residues. V was trimmed by 3 bases and J by 2 bases, leaving 11 bases between them. Looked up from germline, CDR1 is LNHDA and CDR2 is SQIVND (reference sequence).

The rearrangement joins TRBV20-1 to TRBJ1-5; maybe TRBD1 (5 bases). The germline V gene has CDR1 DFQATT and CDR2 SNEGSKA (reference sequence). The CDR3 runs 15 residues. V lost 3 bases and J 0 bases, leaving 12 bases between the germline ends. CDR3 region: CSARGGGNSNQPQHF. CDR3 bases: TGCAGTGCTAGGGGGGGGGGAAATAGCAATCAGCCCCAGCATTTT.

A remark on this clonotype: One end of the junction varies from germline; a read error may be responsible. The chain links TRBV29-1 to TRBJ1-2, with D possibly matching TRBD1 (6 bases). This CDR3 has 14 residues. From germline, CDR1 is SQVTM and CDR2 ANQGSEA. The CDR3 region is CACPGQRDNYGYTF. CDR3 DNA sequence: TGTGCCTGTCCCGGACAGAGAGATAACTATGGCTACACCTTC.

Many counts were recorded for this clonotype. The chain joins TRBV7-9 to TRBJ2-5; possibly TRBD1 or TRBD2 for D (5 bases each). In germline, CDR1 is SEHNR, CDR2 FQNEAQ (reference sequence). With 4 bases removed from V and 3 bases from J, the gap between germline ends came to 12 bases. The CDR3 covers 14 residues. CDR3 protein: CASSSLGTEETQYF. Here the CDR3 DNA reads TGTGCCAGCAGCTCCCTGGGGACCGAAGAGACCCAGTACTTC.

This clonotype occurred many times. This chain uses TRBV29-1 with TRBJ1-4; 7 bases agree with TRBD1. Germline assignment: CDR1 SQVTM and CDR2 ANQGSEA. Trimming removed 4 bases from V and 0 bases from J; junction bases left unmatched: 2. The CDR3 runs 14 residues. The DNA for the CDR3 is TGCAGCGTTGGGGACAGCTCAACTAATGAAAAACTGTTTTTT. Translated: CSVGDSSTNEKLFF.